These 27 T cell receptor beta chains originate from one sample sequenced in a study of blood T cell repertoires in COVID-19 (dated by TCRdb to the early 2020s). Library method: the immunoSEQ multiplex PCR assay. The table was pulled from immuneACCESS by TCRdb, which kept in-frame rearrangements only. Such tables lose some clones; where checked, under half of the loss comes from unresolved V genes, and the rest has no known cause. This sample comprises around 40,000 clones, about nine tenths of them detected only once. The ten largest clonotypes hold 24% of the sample. Sequencing was done on a sample of peripheral blood. The receptors come from a man over 45 with active or convalescent COVID-19.

This chain uses TRBV6-2 or TRBV6-3 with TRBJ1-1; the D gene is possibly TRBD1 (5 bases). This CDR3 region has 14 residues. Germline V lookup: CDR1 MNHEY, CDR2 SVGEGT. V lost 2 bases to trimming and J lost 0 bases, with 7 bases between them. The CDR3 region has the DNA TGTGCCAGCAGTTACAGGGGCATGAACACTGAAGCTTTCTTT. Translated, it gives CASSYRGMNTEAFF.

The chain employs TRBV30 and TRBJ2-1, with 13 bases lining up with TRBD2. The ends lost 5 bases at V and 2 bases at J; junction bases unmatched: 6. CDR3 length: 16 residues. Germline loops: CDR1 GTSNPN, CDR2 SVGIG (reference sequence). CDR3 protein: CAWYSGTSGAYNEQFF. Written as DNA, the CDR3 is TGTGCCTGGTACTCCGGGACTAGCGGGGCCTACAATGAGCAGTTCTTC.

A few counts support this clone. The V call is TRBV7-9, the J call TRBJ2-1; the match to TRBD1 covers 8 bases. The ends lost 6 bases at V and 9 bases at J; junction bases unmatched: 10. The CDR3 contains 14 residues. Germline assignment: CDR1 SEHNR and CDR2 FQNEAQ (reference sequence). The CDR3: CASSQGAGEGEQFF. CDR3 nucleotides: TGTGCCAGCAGTCAGGGGGCAGGCGAGGGTGAGCAGTTCTTC.

The chain employs TRBV4-1 and TRBJ2-1; weak D call: TRBD2 (5 bases). V was clipped by 3 bases and J by 1 base, with 16 bases between them. The CDR3 consists of 17 residues. Germline values: CDR1 MGHRA, CDR2 YSYEKL. The CDR3 spells CASSQPRGGGSYNEQFF. DNA for the CDR3: TGCGCCAGCAGCCAGCCCCGGGGTGGAGGATCCTACAATGAGCAGTTCTTC.

The chain employs TRBV19 and TRBJ1-4, with TRBD1 matching 10 bases. The J segment lost 7 bases and the V segment lost 5 bases, leaving 7 bases of the junction unmatched. Germline assignment: CDR1 LNHDA and CDR2 SQIVND (reference sequence). There are 15 residues in the CDR3. CDR3 in DNA: TGTGCCAGTAGTGACTGGACAGGGGGAACTGAAAAACTGTTTTTT. Translating it yields CASSDWTGGTEKLFF.

The chain couples TRBV5-1 to TRBJ2-7; 10 positions match TRBD2. Germline V gene lookup returns CDR1 SGHRS and CDR2 YFSETQ. The CDR3 length is 14 residues. The junction had 13 bases not matched to a gene; V was cut back by 9 bases and J by 7 bases. The CDR3: CATASTGTSDEQYF. The CDR3, as DNA: TGCGCCACCGCCTCTACCGGGACTAGCGATGAGCAGTACTTC.

This chain links TRBV5-1 with TRBJ2-7, with D possibly matching TRBD2 (6 bases). This CDR3 comprises 14 residues. Germline CDR1 is SGHRS and CDR2 is YFSETQ. The ends were cut back, 1 base at V and 0 bases at J, with 8 bases in the middle. The CDR3 spells CASSLSGSSYEQYF. CDR3 coding DNA: TGCGCCAGCAGCTTGTCCGGGAGCTCCTACGAGCAGTACTTC.

V is TRBV7-6 and J is TRBJ2-4, with D maybe TRBD1 (6 bases). Germline CDR1 reads SGHVS; CDR2 reads FNYEAQ. This CDR3 comprises 15 residues. The V end was cut by 2 bases, the J end by 8 bases, with 16 bases between. The CDR3 spells CASSLRGAGVDIQYF. CDR3 sequence (DNA): TGTGCCAGCAGCTTACGGGGTGCAGGGGTGGACATTCAGTACTTC.

The chain joins TRBV5-5 to TRBJ2-1, with 9 bases lining up with TRBD2. Germline-derived CDR1 and CDR2 are SGHKS and YYEKEE (reference sequence). The CDR3 is 17 residues long. Trimming at V came to 6 bases and at J to 6 bases, leaving 16 bases not matched to a gene. CDR3 coding DNA: TGTGCCAGCACCCCAACGTTTCGCGGGGGGGCGCGCAATGAGCAGTTCTTC. It specifies CASTPTFRGGARNEQFF. Combining the CDR3 with reference TRBV5-5 and TRBJ2-1 gives the whole variable domain DAGVTQSPTHLIKTRGQQVTLRCSPISGHKSVSWYQQVLGQGPQFIFQYYEKEERGRGNFPDRFSARQFPNYSSELNVNALLLGDSALYLCASTPTFRGGARNEQFFGPGTRLTVL.

The chain couples TRBV6-5 to TRBJ1-4, with 7 bases identical to TRBD1. This CDR3 has 14 residues. In germline, CDR1 is MNHEY, CDR2 SVGAGI. V was pared by 2 bases and J by 5 bases, with 2 bases of the junction left unmatched. This CDR3 is CASSYKGQNEKLFF. The CDR3 DNA reads as TGTGCCAGCAGTTACAAGGGACAGAATGAAAAACTGTTTTTT.

The V gene is TRBV4-1, the J gene TRBJ2-5; D is perhaps TRBD1 (6 bases). Germline V gene data show CDR1 as MGHRA and CDR2 as YSYEKL. The CDR3 is 15 amino acids. Trimming removed 1 base from V and 5 bases from J, with 14 bases in between. The CDR3 DNA reads TGCGCCAGCAGCCAAGGACAGGCAACGGGGGAGACCCAGTACTTC. Translation gives CASSQGQATGETQYF.

This chain uses TRBV4-2 with TRBJ1-2; 7 bases fit TRBD1. The CDR3 runs to 16 residues. Germline V gene sequence: CDR1 LGHNA, CDR2 YNFKEQ. V shed 0 bases and J 5 bases; nucleotides not matched to a gene: 9. CDR3: CASSQDGTGVEYGYTF. The DNA for the CDR3 is TGTGCCAGCAGCCAAGATGGCACAGGGGTAGAATATGGCTACACCTTC.

This clone is judged medium-sized. The J gene is TRBJ1-5, the V gene TRBV7-9, with a weak D call TRBD1 (5 bases). The germline V gene encodes CDR1 SEHNR and CDR2 FQNEAQ (reference sequence). The V and J ends lost 2 bases and 5 bases respectively, with 13 bases between them. This CDR3 has 15 amino acids. CDR3 protein: CASSLTLGGDQPQHF. CDR3 in DNA: TGTGCCAGCAGCTTAACGCTCGGGGGGGATCAGCCCCAGCATTTT.

V gene TRBV30 combines with J gene TRBJ2-1; 9 bases align to TRBD1. Germline V gene sequence: CDR1 GTSNPN, CDR2 SVGIG (reference sequence). This CDR3 has 17 amino acids. The J segment lost 2 bases and the V segment lost 1 base, leaving 9 bases of the junction unmatched. In DNA, the CDR3 is TGTGCCTGGAGTGGGGGAACAGGGGGCATGGCCTACAATGAGCAGTTCTTC. Translation gives CAWSGGTGGMAYNEQFF.

This rearrangement joins TRBV6-5 to TRBJ1-2; TRBD1 aligns across 9 bases. CDR3 length: 15 residues. Germline lookup yields CDR1 MNHEY and CDR2 SVGAGI. V lost 6 bases, J lost 2 bases, and 7 bases stayed unmatched. The CDR3 bases are TGTGCCAGCAGCCTTACCGGGACAGGGAACTATGGCTACACCTTC. Encoded protein: CASSLTGTGNYGYTF.

The chain carries TRBV11-3 and TRBJ2-5; TRBD2 aligns across 12 bases. The germline V gene has CDR1 SGHNT and CDR2 YENEEA. The CDR3 extends over 14 amino acids. V was pared by 5 bases and J by 8 bases, with 6 bases of the junction left unmatched. CDR3 bases: TGTGCCAGCAGCACCTCTAGCGGGGGGGGCACCCAGTACTTC. It encodes CASSTSSGGGTQYF.

This clone was seen just once. The rearrangement links TRBV3-1 (or the pseudogene TRBV3-2) to TRBJ2-2, with TRBD2 matching over 10 bases. CDR3 length: 18 amino acids. The germline CDR1 and CDR2 sequences are LGHDT and YNNKEL (reference sequence). After removal of 3 bases from V and 5 bases from J, the junction contained 12 bases not matched to a gene. CDR3 in DNA: TGTGCCAGCAGCCAGAGAAGGCTAGCGGGAGAAAAGACCGGGGAGCTGTTTTTT. Protein: CASSQRRLAGEKTGELFF.

The rearrangement uses TRBV28 and TRBJ2-3, with TRBD2 as a possible D gene (6 bases). Trimming cost V 2 bases and J 0 bases, with 9 bases left between them. Germline V CDR1 and CDR2: MDHEN, SYDVKM. This CDR3 comprises 15 residues. The CDR3 sequence: CASSLGGTSTDTQYF. The CDR3 region has the DNA TGTGCCAGCAGTTTAGGGGGGACTAGCACAGATACGCAGTATTTT.

V and J are TRBV6-5 and TRBJ2-7, with D perhaps being TRBD1 or TRBD2 (6 bases each). The CDR3 is 14 amino acids. V lost 10 bases to trimming and J lost 8 bases, with 24 bases between them. CDR1 is MNHEY and CDR2 is SVGAGI in the germline V gene. This CDR3 is CATRGGTVVRQQYF. The CDR3 DNA reads as TGTGCCACCAGGGGCGGGACGGTCGTCCGTCAGCAGTACTTC.

This clone was seen a few times. This chain uses TRBV15 with TRBJ2-1; 13 nucleotides match TRBD2. Germline trimming cut 2 bases from V and 5 bases from J; bases unmatched to any gene: 3. CDR1 and CDR2 from the germline V gene are LNHNV and YYDKDF (reference sequence). CDR3 length equals 16 residues. The CDR3 protein is CATSRTLAGGNNEQFF. CDR3 sequence (DNA): TGTGCCACCAGCAGAACACTAGCGGGGGGGAACAATGAGCAGTTCTTC. The full variable domain, rest sourced from reference TRBV15 and TRBJ2-1, is DAMVIQNPRYQVTQFGKPVTLSCSQTLNHNVMYWYQQKSSQAPKLLFHYYDKDFNNEADTPDNFQSRRPNTSFCFLDIRSPGLGDTAMYLCATSRTLAGGNNEQFFGPGTRLTVL.

The V call is TRBV11-2, the J call TRBJ2-1, with 8 bases aligning to TRBD2. V dropped 5 bases and J dropped 5; count of bases not matched to a gene: 8. The germline V gene has CDR1 SGHAT and CDR2 FQNNGV. The CDR3 loop spans 15 amino acids. CDR3 DNA sequence: TGTGCCAGCAGCCTCCGGGTAGCGGGGAACAATGAGCAGTTCTTC. This encodes CASSLRVAGNNEQFF.

This clone was observed once. The chain combines TRBV19 with TRBJ2-1, with TRBD2 as a possible D gene (5 bases). The germline V gene has CDR1 LNHDA and CDR2 SQIVND (reference sequence). The CDR3 consists of 15 residues. V was clipped by 1 base and J by 0 bases, with 7 bases between them. CDR3: CASSIARASYNEQFF. The CDR3 DNA reads TGTGCCAGTAGTATAGCGAGGGCCTCCTACAATGAGCAGTTCTTC.

The J gene is TRBJ2-5, the V gene TRBV19, with D possibly matching TRBD1 (6 bases). The CDR3 covers 15 residues. Trimming cost V 4 bases and J 5 bases, with 17 bases left between them. Germline CDR1 and CDR2: LNHDA and SQIVND (reference sequence). In DNA, the CDR3 is TGTGCCAGTAGTAAGAACAGGGATTTCGGGGAGACCCAGTACTTC. Its translation: CASSKNRDFGETQYF.

The V call is TRBV9, the J call TRBJ1-4, with D maybe TRBD1 (5 bases). Looked up from germline, CDR1 is SGDLS and CDR2 is YYNGEE. The CDR3 runs to 11 residues. Trimming removed 3 bases at V and 17 bases at J, with 14 bases between. Here the CDR3 reads CASSAEGRLFF. The CDR3 coding sequence is TGTGCCAGCAGCGCCGAGGGGAGGCTCTTTTTT.

The rearrangement joins TRBV28 to TRBJ2-1, with a possible D match to TRBD1 (5 bases). Germline lookup yields CDR1 MDHEN and CDR2 SYDVKM. CDR3 length: 14 residues. Trimming left V 3 bases short and J 4 bases short, with 10 bases between. CDR3 sequence: CASSFGDRYNEQFF. In DNA, the CDR3 is TGTGCCAGCAGTTTCGGTGACAGATACAATGAGCAGTTCTTC.

The chain employs TRBV5-8 and TRBJ2-7; tentatively, D is TRBD1 (6 bases). This CDR3 is 12 amino acids long. V lost 7 bases and J 7 bases, leaving 15 bases between the germline ends. Germline values: CDR1 SGHTS, CDR2 YDEGEE. The DNA for the CDR3 is TGTGCCAGCGGCAGGGGTTTAGTAGAGCAGTACTTC. Protein product: CASGRGLVEQYF.

V and J are TRBV11-2 and TRBJ1-2; D uncertain. The CDR3 has 13 residues. V lost 2 bases and J lost 6, with 10 bases in between. Germline CDR1 reads SGHAT; CDR2 reads FQNNGV. The CDR3: CASSLITANGYTF. The DNA of the CDR3 is TGTGCCAGCAGCTTAATAACAGCCAATGGCTACACCTTC. Full variable domain (rest looked up from reference TRBV11-2 and TRBJ1-2): EAGVAQSPRYKIIEKRQSVAFWCNPISGHATLYWYQQILGQGPKLLIQFQNNGVVDDSQLPKDRFSAERLKGVDSTLKIQPAKLEDSAVYLCASSLITANGYTFGSGTRLTVV.